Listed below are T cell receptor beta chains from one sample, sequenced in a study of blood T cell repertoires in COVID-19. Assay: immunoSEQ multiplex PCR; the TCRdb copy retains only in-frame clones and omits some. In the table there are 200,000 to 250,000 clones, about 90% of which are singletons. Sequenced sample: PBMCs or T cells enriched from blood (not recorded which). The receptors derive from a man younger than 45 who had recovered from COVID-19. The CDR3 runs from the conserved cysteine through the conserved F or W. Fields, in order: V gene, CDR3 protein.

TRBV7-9	CAIFLSLGDTIYF
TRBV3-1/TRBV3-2	CASSQDAPFAPKNEQFF
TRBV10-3	CAISARRTEEQYF
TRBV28	CASSPGQFYTF
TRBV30	CAWMYRGRDNSPLHF
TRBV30	CAWSRVANEQFF
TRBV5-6	CASMRQGNEKLFF
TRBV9	CASSVSGVTNEKLFF
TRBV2	CARRGWSIQPGANVLTF
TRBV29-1	CSVELGTGGEEQYF
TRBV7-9	CASRSTPLQREASYNEQFF